This T cell receptor beta chain was retrieved from a study of CD8+ T cells in alopecia areata. Study summary: For 6 to 18 months, tofacitinib was taken, and 6 months off drug followed. Scalp area affected, as a percentage, set the severity score of treated patients. Broader study findings: Across lesional scalp, and particularly alopecia totalis/universalis, clonality surpassed that of normal scalp.

Treatment specified: oral pan-JAK inhibitor, 5-10 mg twice daily. Alopecia areata patients had lesional scalp punch biopsies and peripheral blood taken from them. The authors extracted RNA and reverse transcribed it into cDNA as the sequencing template. Clones were sequenced by immunoSEQ multiplex PCR, and TCRdb holds only the in-frame ones, with some missing. Here the sample spans tens of thousands of clones, roughly 70% being singletons. This clone was picked up many times. Its target is unknown. Germline assignment: CDR1 SGHDT and CDR2 YYEEEE. V shed 0 bases and J shed 1 base, with 13 bases lying between them. The CDR3 contains 16 residues.

The chain couples TRBV5-6 to TRBJ1-1, with no clear D. Sequenced material: CD8+ T cells sorted from blood, taken at week 24, from a patient treated with tofacitinib. This clonotype was sampled from a human donor with alopecia areata. Here the CDR3 DNA reads TGTGCCAGCAGCTTGGGAGTCGAGAATTCGAACACTGAAGCTTTCTTT. Protein product: CASSLGVENSNTEAFF.